These 20 T cell receptor beta chains were sequenced from one sample in a study of blood T cells in healthy people across ages (dated by TCRdb to between 2015 and 2017). Library generation was performed with 5' RACE. The sequencing machine was an Illumina HiSeq 2500. A second PCR of roughly 6 to 12 cycles was run with a J-beta primer mix and a sample-barcoded 5' primer. The public reads were quality trimmed at Q25 with fastp and then assembled into clones with MiXCR by TCRdb, keeping productive beta chains. Here each entry gathers all rows of one CDR3 protein and keeps the most common genes and DNA. The sample records approximately 700,000 distinct CDR3 sequences, about 34% of which are singletons. The ten largest make up just over 15% of the sample. Sequencing used blood. The source of these receptors is a woman at least 80 years old in good health. Donor details come from another sample of the same person, matched by shared clones.

In the case of this clonotype: Possible read error: a much larger clone is one base away. The rearrangement uses TRBV21-1 and TRBJ2-2; the table gives TRBD1 as D, unverified against the DNA. TRBV21-1 is an annotated pseudogene. The CDR3 totals 17 residues. DNA of the CDR3: TGTGCCAGCAGATCGAAAAGGGACAGAGGGTCCACCGGGGAGCGGTTTTTT. Translation gives CASRSKRDRGSTGERFF.

This clonotype has only a few counts. The chain combines TRBV7-2 with TRBJ2-1; 8 bases match TRBD1. The CDR3 runs 16 residues. V was clipped by 5 bases and J by 2 bases; unmatched bases: 8. CDR1 and CDR2 from the germline V gene are SGHTA and FQGNSA. CDR3: CASSPTGTGAYNEQFF. DNA of the CDR3: TGTGCCAGCAGCCCTACCGGGACAGGTGCCTACAATGAGCAGTTCTTC.

This clonotype was found many times. The V and J genes are TRBV29-1 and TRBJ2-5; D gene ambiguous. The CDR3 has 10 amino acids. Germline V gene data show CDR1 as SQVTM and CDR2 as ANQGSEA. Trimming took off 4 bases at V and 5 bases at J, with 5 bases between the two ends. The CDR3: CSVGPETQYF. The CDR3 DNA reads as TGCAGCGTTGGGCCGGAGACCCAGTACTTC. Full variable domain (missing parts from reference TRBV29-1 and TRBJ2-5): SAVISQKPSRDICQRGTSLTIQCQVDSQVTMMFWYRQQPGQSLTLIATANQGSEATYESGFVIDKFPISRPNLTFSTLTVSNMSPEDSSIYLCSVGPETQYFGPGTRLLVL.

This clonotype was seen at least ten times. The V gene is TRBV6-6, the J gene TRBJ2-1; D is unclear. The length of the CDR3 is 11 residues. Per the germline V gene, CDR1 is MNHNY and CDR2 is SVGAGI (reference sequence). V was trimmed by 7 bases and J by 8 bases, leaving 9 bases between them. CDR3 protein: CASTLLDEQFF. In nucleotides, the CDR3 is TGTGCCAGCACCCTATTAGATGAGCAGTTCTTC.

This clonotype occurred many times. The chain combines TRBV7-2 with TRBJ2-4; D is perhaps TRBD1 (5 bases). Germline lookup yields CDR1 SGHTA and CDR2 FQGNSA. Trimming stripped 1 base from V and 1 base from J, with 8 bases between. This CDR3 comprises 15 residues. The CDR3 region is CASSLGPGAKNIQYF. DNA of the CDR3: TGTGCCAGCAGCTTAGGTCCAGGGGCCAAAAACATTCAGTACTTC.

The chain employs TRBV4-2 and TRBJ1-4; possibly TRBD1 for D (6 bases). V was pared by 3 bases and J by 4 bases, with 9 bases between. Germline V lookup: CDR1 LGHNA, CDR2 YNFKEQ. The CDR3 extends over 14 amino acids. CDR3 DNA: TGTGCCAGCAGCCAGCAGGGGCGTAATGAAAAACTGTTTTTT. It yields the protein CASSQQGRNEKLFF.

This clonotype is a singleton in its sample. In DNA form, the CDR3 reads TGTGCCAGCAGCTCCCCGACACAGCGGGAGGGCCATTACGAGCAGTACTTC. It encodes CASSSPTQREGHYEQYF. V usage is TRBV7-2 and J usage is TRBJ2-7; TRBD2 matches 10 bases. This CDR3 has 17 amino acids. CDR1 SGHTA and CDR2 FQGNSA come from the germline V gene. With 4 bases clipped from V and 4 bases from J, the junction kept 13 bases outside the gene matches.

The rearrangement uses TRBV6-1 and TRBJ2-2; 8 nucleotides match TRBD1. The J segment lost 0 bases and the V segment lost 5 bases, leaving 8 bases of the junction unmatched. The CDR3 is 17 amino acids. Germline assignment: CDR1 MNHNS and CDR2 SASEGT. The CDR3 loop reads CASSPRETGANTGELFF. As DNA, the CDR3 is TGTGCCAGCAGTCCTCGGGAGACAGGGGCGAACACCGGGGAGCTGTTTTTT.

This sequence joins TRBV29-1 and TRBJ1-5; D remains unclear. The germline V gene has CDR1 SQVTM and CDR2 ANQGSEA. CDR3 length: 15 amino acids. V gave up 5 bases and J gave up 0 bases, with 14 bases separating them. This CDR3 is CSVLTDGNSNQPQHF. The CDR3 bases are TGCAGCGTTCTTACCGACGGAAATAGCAATCAGCCCCAGCATTTT. Looking up the rest from reference TRBV29-1 and TRBJ1-5 gives the full variable domain: SAVISQKPSRDICQRGTSLTIQCQVDSQVTMMFWYRQQPGQSLTLIATANQGSEATYESGFVIDKFPISRPNLTFSTLTVSNMSPEDSSIYLCSVLTDGNSNQPQHFGDGTRLSIL.

This clonotype was picked up many times. V is TRBV7-9 and J is TRBJ1-6; D is undetermined. Germline V gives CDR1 SEHNR, CDR2 FQNEAQ (reference sequence). The CDR3 consists of 13 residues. Trimming shortened V by 5 bases and J by 8 bases, and 10 bases separated the two germline ends. For the CDR3, the DNA is TGTGCCAGCAGCACACGCGGTGATTCACCCCTCCACTTT. It translates to CASSTRGDSPLHF.

In this sample, this clonotype turned up many times. V and J are TRBV2 and TRBJ1-2; TRBD1 matches at 8 bases. Germline V CDR1 and CDR2: SNHLY, FYNNEI. CDR3 length: 14 amino acids. The V and J ends lost 7 bases and 4 bases, in that order; junction bases with no gene match: 8. In DNA form, the CDR3 reads TGTGCCAGCATCCAGGGGGCTGTATCCTATGGCTACACCTTC. Translated: CASIQGAVSYGYTF.

The table lists this clonotype with many counts. CDR3 amino acids: CASLGDGKNTEAFF. The CDR3, as DNA: TGTGCCAGCCTGGGAGACGGCAAGAACACTGAAGCTTTCTTT. The chain joins TRBV2 to TRBJ1-1; D is uncertain. CDR3 length equals 14 residues. V was trimmed by 8 bases and J by 1 base, leaving 14 bases between them. The germline CDR1 and CDR2 sequences are SNHLY and FYNNEI.

A few counts support this clonotype. V usage is TRBV11-2 and J usage is TRBJ1-2, with 9 bases that match TRBD1. This CDR3 is 17 amino acids long. Per the germline V gene, CDR1 is SGHAT and CDR2 is FQNNGV. Trimming cost V 5 bases and J 2 bases; bases outside gene matches: 12. CDR3: CASSKDSGTGMNYGYTF. In DNA form, the CDR3 reads TGTGCCAGCAGCAAAGATTCCGGGACAGGGATGAACTATGGCTACACCTTC.

This clonotype has a count of ten or more. The V call is TRBV30, the J call TRBJ1-2; no definite D call. CDR3 length equals 14 residues. V lost 7 bases and J 1 base, leaving 16 bases between the germline ends. Germline loops: CDR1 GTSNPN, CDR2 SVGIG (reference sequence). CDR3 DNA sequence: TGTGCCTCAACTCCCCAACGGGTTAACTATGGCTACACCTTC. Translated: CASTPQRVNYGYTF.

The sample holds many counts of this clonotype. This rearrangement joins TRBV12-3 or TRBV12-4 to TRBJ2-2; 9 positions match TRBD1. There are 17 residues in the CDR3. Losses at the gene ends were 1 base for V and 2 bases for J; bases not matched to a gene: 5. The CDR3 nucleotides read TGTGCCAGCAGTTTAGGGACAGGGGCCATCAACACCGGGGAGCTGTTTTTT. Translated: CASSLGTGAINTGELFF.

In this sample, this clonotype turned up a few times. This chain joins TRBV3-1 and TRBJ1-2, with 9 nucleotides matching TRBD1. Germline V CDR1 and CDR2: LGHDT, YNNKEL (reference sequence). V dropped 4 bases and J dropped 2; count of bases not matched to a gene: 5. The CDR3 consists of 15 residues. CDR3 residues: CASSRGQGGNYGYTF. The CDR3 DNA follows: TGTGCCAGCAGCCGGGGACAGGGAGGGAACTATGGCTACACCTTC.

The chain couples TRBV25-1 to TRBJ1-1, with TRBD1 identical over 7 bases. The CDR3 extends over 15 amino acids. CDR1 and CDR2 (germline): MGHDK, SYGVNS. V lost 4 bases to trimming and J lost 2 bases; unmatched junction nucleotides: 7. Written as DNA, the CDR3 is TGTGCCAGCAGTGCCCGACAGGGATACAACACTGAAGCTTTCTTT. This translates into CASSARQGYNTEAFF. The full variable domain, completed using reference TRBV25-1 and TRBJ1-1, is EADIYQTPRYLVIGTGKKITLECSQTMGHDKMYWYQQDPGMELHLIHYSYGVNSTEKGDLSSESTVSRIRTEHFPLTLESARPSHTSQYLCASSARQGYNTEAFFGQGTRLTVV.

With respect to this clonotype: One junction end does not reproduce the germline sequence, and a read error may be involved. The V gene is TRBV6-4, the J gene TRBJ2-3; 8 nucleotides match TRBD2. CDR1 MRHNA and CDR2 SNTAGT come from the germline V gene. The CDR3 covers 15 residues. The CDR3 DNA reads TGTGCCAACAGTGAAGAAGCGGGAGACACAGATACGCAGTATTTT. This encodes CANSEEAGDTDTQYF.

This clonotype was seen at least ten times. This rearrangement joins TRBV4-2 to TRBJ2-7; D is possibly TRBD2 (7 bases). This CDR3 region has 15 residues. Trimming left V 4 bases short and J 6 bases short, with 19 bases between. From germline, CDR1 is LGHNA and CDR2 YNFKEQ. CDR3 coding DNA: TGTGCCAGCAGCCCCCGAGGGGGGGGGCAGAGCGAGCAGTACTTC. The encoded protein is CASSPRGGGQSEQYF.

This clonotype was recorded at least ten times. The genes are TRBV20-1 and TRBJ2-1; possible D gene TRBD1, 6 bases. CDR1 is DFQATT and CDR2 is SNEGSKA in the germline V gene (reference sequence). V was trimmed by 2 bases and J by 6 bases, leaving 11 bases between them. This CDR3 spans 13 amino acids. CDR3 DNA: TGCAGTGCTAGACAGGGGACCCGCAATGAGCAGTTCTTC. As protein: CSARQGTRNEQFF.